This passage covers 10 T cell receptor beta chains from one sample sequenced in a study of shared clonotypes between healthy human individuals. Using immunoSEQ multiplex PCR, the repertoire was profiled, and TCRdb retains in-frame clones only, with some absent. The sample gives 2 million to 2.5 million clones, less than 95% of which show up once; 0.37% is in the top ten. The sequencing sample was made of naive CD4+ T cells from PBMCs. Subset defined: CD45RA+ positively selected. Receptors originate from a man younger than 30 in good health. Some clones in this sample may be carry-over from other donors' samples.

The gene calls are TRBV25-1 and TRBJ2-3, with 10 bases fitting TRBD2. This CDR3 has 16 amino acids. Germline trimming cut 5 bases from V and 3 bases from J; bases unmatched to any gene: 8. Germline V CDR1 and CDR2: MGHDK, SYGVNS. CDR3 region: CASSLGETSGTDTQYF. The CDR3 bases are TGTGCCAGCAGTCTAGGGGAGACTAGCGGGACAGATACGCAGTATTTT.

The chain links TRBV4-2 to TRBJ2-1; 12 bases agree with TRBD2. Germline V gives CDR1 LGHNA, CDR2 YNFKEQ. The CDR3 covers 21 residues. The J segment lost 4 bases and the V segment lost 4 bases, leaving 20 bases of the junction unmatched. CDR3 in amino acids: CASSRTLGLAGSLLGYNEQFF. The CDR3 region has the DNA TGTGCCAGCAGCCGAACCTTAGGACTAGCGGGATCCCTTTTGGGTTACAATGAGCAGTTCTTC.

This chain joins TRBV19 and TRBJ1-1; TRBD1 matches 9 bases. CDR3 length equals 15 residues. The trim removed 2 bases at V and 5 bases at J, leaving 6 bases unmatched. Germline loops: CDR1 LNHDA, CDR2 SQIVND (reference sequence). CDR3 nucleotides: TGTGCCAGTAGTATATGGACAGGGGTAGATACTGAAGCTTTCTTT. Protein product: CASSIWTGVDTEAFF.

This clone turned up a few times. Other DNA variants within this sample encode the same CDR3. The CDR3 DNA reads as TGTGCCAGCAGCTTAAAGGGAGGGAACACTGAAGCTTTCTTT. Its protein product is CASSLKGGNTEAFF. The V and J genes are TRBV7-9 and TRBJ1-1; D remains ambiguous. This CDR3 has 14 residues. V lost 2 bases to trimming and J lost 1 base, with 8 bases between them. Per germline, CDR1 SEHNR and CDR2 FQNEAQ (reference sequence).

The chain employs TRBV29-1 and TRBJ2-5, with a weak D call TRBD1 (6 bases). The CDR3 contains 13 residues. CDR1 and CDR2 (germline): SQVTM, ANQGSEA. Trimming stripped 7 bases from V and 1 base from J, with 13 bases between. Written as DNA, the CDR3 is TGCAGCGCACGTGCAGGGGTCCAAGAGACCCAGTACTTC. It is translated as CSARAGVQETQYF.

The CDR3 nucleotides read TGTGCCAGCAGTCAAAGTTGGGGGGGGACCCAGTACTTC. This translates into CASSQSWGGTQYF. The gene calls are TRBV7-9 and TRBJ2-5; 7 positions agree with TRBD2. The CDR3 covers 13 residues. The V gene's germline CDR1 is SEHNR and CDR2 FQNEAQ (reference sequence). The V segment lost 6 bases and the J segment 7 bases; nucleotides outside the gene matches: 8.

Of note for this clone: Other DNA sequences in the same sample also yield this CDR3. This chain connects TRBV6-5 to TRBJ2-7; TRBD2 aligns across 10 bases. CDR3 size: 14 residues. Losses at the gene ends were 6 bases for V and 2 bases for J; bases not matched to a gene: 4. Germline loops: CDR1 MNHEY, CDR2 SVGAGI. The CDR3: CASRSSGRPYEQYF. In nucleotides, the CDR3 is TGTGCCAGCAGGTCTAGCGGGAGACCCTACGAGCAGTACTTC.

The genes are TRBV6-5 and TRBJ2-5, with TRBD2 as a possible D gene (5 bases). The germline V and J ends were trimmed by 6 bases and 5 bases, with 13 bases remaining between them. Looked up from germline, CDR1 is MNHEY and CDR2 is SVGAGI. CDR3 length equals 13 residues. The CDR3 DNA reads as TGTGCCAGCAGACCAGGTGGCGGGGAGACCCAGTACTTC. This sequence encodes CASRPGGGETQYF.

The chain joins TRBV7-2 to TRBJ2-1, with TRBD2 matching 10 bases. V was pared by 7 bases and J by 8 bases, with 14 bases of the junction left unmatched. There are 16 residues in the CDR3. Germline V CDR1 and CDR2: SGHTA, FQGNSA. The CDR3 DNA is TGTGCCAGCACCCGATGGGGGCTAGCGGGAGATCATGAGCAGTTCTTC. It encodes CASTRWGLAGDHEQFF.

This chain connects TRBV28 to TRBJ1-6; D unresolved. Germline CDR1 is MDHEN and CDR2 is SYDVKM. V was clipped by 3 bases and J by 3 bases, with 6 bases between them. CDR3 size: 14 residues. The CDR3 loop is CASSFGVYNSPLHF. CDR3 nucleotide sequence: TGTGCCAGCAGTTTCGGAGTCTATAATTCACCCCTCCACTTT.